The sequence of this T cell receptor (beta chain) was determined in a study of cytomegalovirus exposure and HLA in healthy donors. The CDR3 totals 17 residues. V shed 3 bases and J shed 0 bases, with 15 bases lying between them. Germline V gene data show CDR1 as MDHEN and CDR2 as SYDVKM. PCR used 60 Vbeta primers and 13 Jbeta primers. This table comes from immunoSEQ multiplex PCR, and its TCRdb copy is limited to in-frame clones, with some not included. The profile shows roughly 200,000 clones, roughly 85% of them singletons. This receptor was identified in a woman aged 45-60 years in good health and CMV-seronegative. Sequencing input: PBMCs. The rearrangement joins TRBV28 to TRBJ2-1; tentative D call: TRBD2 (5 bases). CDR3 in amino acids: CASSFQSPGISYNEQFF. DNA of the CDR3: TGTGCCAGCAGTTTCCAGAGCCCGGGGATCTCCTACAATGAGCAGTTCTTC.